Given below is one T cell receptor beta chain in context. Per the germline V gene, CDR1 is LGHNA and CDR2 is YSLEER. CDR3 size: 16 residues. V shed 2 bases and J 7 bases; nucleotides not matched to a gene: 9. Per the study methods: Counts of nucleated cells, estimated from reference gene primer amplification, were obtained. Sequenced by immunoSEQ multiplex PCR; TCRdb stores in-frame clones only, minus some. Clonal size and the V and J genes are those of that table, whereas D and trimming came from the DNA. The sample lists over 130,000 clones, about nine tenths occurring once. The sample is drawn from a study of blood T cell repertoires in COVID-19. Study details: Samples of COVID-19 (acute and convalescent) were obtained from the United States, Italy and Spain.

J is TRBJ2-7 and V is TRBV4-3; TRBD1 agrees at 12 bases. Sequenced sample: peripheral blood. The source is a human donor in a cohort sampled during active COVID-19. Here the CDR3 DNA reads TGCGCCAGCAGCCAAAATCCGGGACAGGGGGCAGAAGAGCAGTACTTC. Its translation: CASSQNPGQGAEEQYF.